This is a list of T cell receptor beta chains from one sample in a study of T cells after yellow fever vaccination. TCRdb re-called the 5' RACE reads with MiXCR, one entry per CDR3 protein. The sample contains some 560,000 distinct CDR3 sequences, under 25% of which appear only once. Source: PBMCs, taken 15 days after the yellow fever booster vaccination. The source of these receptors is a man in his thirties or forties who received the YFV17D yellow fever vaccine. The CDR3 runs from the conserved cysteine through the conserved F or W. A D gene is named only where the DNA matches it firmly. Clone size, where shown, is once, few, many, or a class for clones that have expanded.

TRBJ2-2 NA TRBV18 NA TGTGCCAGCTCTTCCCAGGCGCCGAACACCGGGGAGCTGTTTTTT CASSSQAPNTGELFF
TRBJ2-3 NA TRBV27 NA TGTGCCAGCAGTTTAGATCGGGGCGCGCAGTATTTT CASSLDRGAQYF
TRBJ2-7 few TRBV7-2 TRBD2 TGTGCCAGCAGCTTTTCTCGACTAGCGGGGTACGAGCAGTACTTC CASSFSRLAGYEQYF
TRBJ2-1 NA TRBV3-1 TRBD1 TGTGCCAGCAGACGGACAGGGGTAAAGGGTGAGCAGTTCTTC CASRRTGVKGEQFF
TRBJ2-2 few TRBV14 NA TGTGCCAGCAGCCAATTCCGGGGTGCCGGGGAGCTGTTTTTT CASSQFRGAGELFF
TRBJ2-7 few TRBV14 NA TGTGCCAGCAGCCAAGCTATCTACGAGCAGTACTTC CASSQAIYEQYF
TRBJ1-1 NA TRBV4-1 NA TGCGCCAGCAGCCAAGATTCAGGAAGCACTGAAGCTTTCTTT CASSQDSGSTEAFF
TRBJ2-1 NA TRBV5-1 TRBD2 TGCGCCAGCAGCTCCCGGCCCAGCGGGGGAAACAATGAGCAGTTCTTC CASSSRPSGGNNEQFF
TRBJ2-7 NA TRBV5-1 NA TGCGCCAGCAGCTTGGAAAAGGGGGACTACGAGCAGTACTTC CASSLEKGDYEQYF
TRBJ1-5 once TRBV24-1 NA TGTGCCACCAGTGATGGAGGGGTCGGTCAGCCCCAGCATTTT CATSDGGVGQPQHF
TRBJ1-4 NA TRBV12-3/TRBV12-4 NA TGTGCCAGCAGTGGCAGAAGTAATGAAAAACTGTTTTTT CASSGRSNEKLFF
TRBJ2-3 few TRBV5-1 NA TGCGCCAGCAGCGCGGGCGGGGAAGATACGCAGTATTTT CASSAGGEDTQYF